The subject of this entry is one T cell receptor (beta chain). The data were produced by immunoSEQ multiplex PCR, yet TCRdb's version contains in-frame clones alone and is incomplete. The sample contains roughly 74,000 clones, more than 85% of which appear only once. The record originates from a study of T cell changes during pregnancy in multiple sclerosis. CDR3 size: 18 residues. Looked up from germline, CDR1 is LGHNA and CDR2 is YSLEER. V lost 5 bases, J lost 0 bases, and 17 bases lay in between. This chain links TRBV4-3 with TRBJ2-6; possible D gene TRBD2, 6 bases. The TCR sequence derives from a female donor with multiple sclerosis, enrolled in a pregnancy study. The sample here was peripheral blood, taken before pregnancy. The CDR3 reads CASSYGRTGVSGANVLTF. The CDR3 DNA is TGCGCCAGCAGCTACGGACGGACGGGGGTCTCTGGGGCCAACGTCCTGACTTTC.